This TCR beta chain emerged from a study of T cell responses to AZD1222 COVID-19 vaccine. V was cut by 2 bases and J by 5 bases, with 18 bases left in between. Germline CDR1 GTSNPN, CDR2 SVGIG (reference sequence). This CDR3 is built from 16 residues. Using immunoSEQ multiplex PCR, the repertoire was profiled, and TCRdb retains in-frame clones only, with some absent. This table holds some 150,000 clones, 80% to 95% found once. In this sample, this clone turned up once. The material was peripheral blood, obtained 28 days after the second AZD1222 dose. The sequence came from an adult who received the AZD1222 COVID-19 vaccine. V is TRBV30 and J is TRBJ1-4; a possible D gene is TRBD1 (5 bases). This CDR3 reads CAWSLYQGARNEKLFF. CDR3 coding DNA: TGTGCCTGGAGTCTATACCAAGGGGCTAGGAATGAAAAACTGTTTTTT.